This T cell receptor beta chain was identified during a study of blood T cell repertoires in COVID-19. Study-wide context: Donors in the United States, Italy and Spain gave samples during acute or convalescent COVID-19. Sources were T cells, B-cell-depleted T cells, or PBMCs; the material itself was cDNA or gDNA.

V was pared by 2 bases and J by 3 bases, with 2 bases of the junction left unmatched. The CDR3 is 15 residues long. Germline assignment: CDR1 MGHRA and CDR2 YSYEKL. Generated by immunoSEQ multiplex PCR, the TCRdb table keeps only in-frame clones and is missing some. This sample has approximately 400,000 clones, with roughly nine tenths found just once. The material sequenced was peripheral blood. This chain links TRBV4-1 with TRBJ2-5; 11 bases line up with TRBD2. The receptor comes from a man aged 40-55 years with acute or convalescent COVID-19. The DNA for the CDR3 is TGCGCCAGCAGCCAATTAGCGGGAGGGGAAGAGACCCAGTACTTC. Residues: CASSQLAGGEETQYF.